The present T cell receptor (beta chain) was sequenced within a study of regulatory T cells in long-lasting Graves disease. Time point of the sample: persistent/refractory GD, antithyroid drugs over 5 years with positive TRAb. PBMCs provided the RNA from which the TCR library was made. Patients were from an endocrinology department in Xi'an, China. For TCR beta, libraries came from iRepertoire HTBI primers and Arm-PCR of CDR3 regions. TCRdb redid the calling of the multiplex PCR reads with MiXCR, one entry per CDR3 protein. In the table there are a few hundred thousand distinct CDR3 sequences, roughly 21% of which are singletons. There are many counts of this clonotype. The CDR3 runs 12 residues. V lost 7 bases and J lost 6, with 12 bases in between.

This TCR derives from a female donor with Graves disease. The V and J genes are TRBV12-3 or TRBV12-4 and TRBJ1-2; D is uncertain. This specimen consisted of peripheral blood mononuclear cells (PBMCs), obtained when the disease was refractory, from a patient treated with antithyroid drugs. CDR3 in amino acids: CASTLRIDGYTF. The CDR3 DNA reads TGTGCCAGCACCCTTAGGATAGATGGCTACACCTTC.